This T cell receptor (beta chain) was obtained from a study of T cell responses to AZD1222 COVID-19 vaccine. Germline-derived CDR1 and CDR2 are SGHTA and FQGNSA. This CDR3 has 14 residues. The V end lost 1 base, the J end lost 5 bases, and 11 bases lay between the germline ends. Generated by immunoSEQ multiplex PCR, the TCRdb table keeps only in-frame clones and is missing some. The sample lists roughly 170,000 clones; roughly nine tenths were seen once. Study-wide points: White British donors predominated, females outnumbered males, and clonal diversity was possibly underestimated. Repertoires in all cases were sampled only once the peak T cell response had passed.

As to this clone: What it binds is not known.

The rearrangement uses TRBV7-2 and TRBJ2-5; D is undetermined. The sample was peripheral blood, taken on day 0 of AZD1222 vaccination. The TCR comes from an adult in good health. For the CDR3, the DNA is TGTGCCAGCAGCTTAGGACTGGAAAGTGAGACCCAGTACTTC. Encoded protein: CASSLGLESETQYF.